This is a list of T cell receptor beta chains from one sample in a study of shared clonotypes between healthy human individuals. The table came from immunoSEQ multiplex PCR; TCRdb's copy has only in-frame clones and leaves some out. In the table there are 630,000 or so clones, 95% to 98% of which are singletons. The specimen was naive CD8+ T cells sorted from blood. The receptor source for this set is a man younger than 45 in good health. CDR3s include the opening cysteine and the closing phenylalanine or tryptophan. Fields, in order: V gene, CDR3 protein.

TRBV7-2 CASSPTSQYNEQFF
TRBV5-1 CASSLGQGGTEAFF
TRBV7-9 CASSLRGRNEQFF
TRBV7-9 CASVGETQYF
TRBV12-2 CASRLANQGSEDPKQFF
TRBV11-2 CASSPVNRASTGYEQYF
TRBV25-1 CASSGGNSYEQYF
TRBV7-9 CASSLVLGETQYF
TRBV27 CASSLSSLKAYGYTF
TRBV28 CASSTGDGTRLNIQYF
TRBV9 CASQRGPAGDGYTF
TRBV2 CASSEWQGEGYTF
TRBV6-5 CASSLLTGDTGELFF
TRBV4-1 CASSQPELAGIAKNIQYF
TRBV7-6 CASSSGQGMNTEAFF
TRBV27 CASSQGQAGLAGYEQYF
TRBV7-6 CASSLGTEEQYF
TRBV7-9 CASRFPGQAYNEQFF
TRBV7-6 CASGEGGITYEQYF
TRBV6-1 CASSELREGTDTQYF
TRBV5-1 CASSSGQAHTDIQYF
TRBV27 CASSYGTGVDYGYTF
TRBV7-7 CASSGGLADGTDTQYF
TRBV19 CASIGNPSVSDGYTF
TRBV19 CASSMGYNEQFF
TRBV5-1 CASSLETGEGNTIYF
TRBV7-8 CASSFLSGMGEQFF
TRBV9 CASSGVRTGGDPNYGYTF
TRBV7-9 CASSFQQGRGEAFF
TRBV29-1 CSVDKGAEDEQYF
TRBV7-8 CASSIRQGSTEAFF
TRBV7-9 CASSLNTEAFF
TRBV27 CASSSYRDRAQHF
TRBV9 CASTPTSGSYNEQFF
TRBV7-9 CASTTPGGEQYF
TRBV7-9 CASSFERNTEAFF
TRBV5-1 CASSLEGGQPQHF
TRBV10-1 CASSWGQGANTGELFF
TRBV5-6 CASSFWGGDYGYTF
TRBV27 CASSFMGLNTEAFF